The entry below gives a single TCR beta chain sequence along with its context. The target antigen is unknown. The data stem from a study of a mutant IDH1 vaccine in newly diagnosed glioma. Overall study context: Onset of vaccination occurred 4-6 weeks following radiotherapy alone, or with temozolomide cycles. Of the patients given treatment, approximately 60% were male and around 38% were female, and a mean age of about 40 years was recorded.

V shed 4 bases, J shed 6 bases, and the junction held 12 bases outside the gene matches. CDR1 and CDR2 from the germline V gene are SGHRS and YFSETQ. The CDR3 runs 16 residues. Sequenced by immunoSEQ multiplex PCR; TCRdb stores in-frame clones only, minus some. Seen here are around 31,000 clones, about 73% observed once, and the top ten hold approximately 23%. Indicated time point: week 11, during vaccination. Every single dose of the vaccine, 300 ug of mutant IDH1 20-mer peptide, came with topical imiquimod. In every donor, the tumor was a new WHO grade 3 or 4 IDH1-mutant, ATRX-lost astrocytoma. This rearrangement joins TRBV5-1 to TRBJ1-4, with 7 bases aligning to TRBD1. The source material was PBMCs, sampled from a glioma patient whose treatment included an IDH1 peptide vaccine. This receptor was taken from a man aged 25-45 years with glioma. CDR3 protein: CASSPPTGRSHEKLFF. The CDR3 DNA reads TGCGCCAGCAGCCCTCCGACAGGGCGATCGCATGAAAAACTGTTTTTT.